This T cell receptor beta chain was recorded in a study of blood T cell repertoires in COVID-19. For the study at large: Acute and convalescent COVID-19 samples came from the United States, Italy and Spain. The cDNA or gDNA used as material had been derived from T cells, B-cell-depleted T cells, or PBMCs.

Original handling: Estimation of nucleated cell counts relied on the amplification of reference gene primers. Assay: immunoSEQ multiplex PCR; the TCRdb copy retains only in-frame clones and omits some. V and J calls and clone size are given by that table; D and trimming were obtained from the DNA. The repertoire holds about 40,000 clones, about 90% seen once, with 15% to 19% in the top ten. Germline V lookup: CDR1 SGHTA, CDR2 FQGTGA. The CDR3 runs 15 residues. V gave up 5 bases and J gave up 1 base; unmatched junction bases: 4. The rearrangement uses TRBV7-3 and TRBJ2-2, with 7 nucleotides matching TRBD1. The clonotype comes from a woman in her thirties in a cohort sampled during active COVID-19. Specimen: peripheral blood. The CDR3 sequence: CASSPGGVNTGELFF. In nucleotides, the CDR3 is TGTGCCAGCAGCCCAGGGGGAGTGAACACCGGGGAGCTGTTTTTT.